One and the same sample provided the 28 T cell receptor beta chains below, sequenced in a study of blood T cell repertoires in COVID-19. This table comes from immunoSEQ multiplex PCR, and its TCRdb copy is limited to in-frame clones, with some not included. The sample includes approximately 150,000 clones, roughly four fifths of them seen just once. What was sequenced was peripheral blood. Receptors originate from a man between 60 and 75 years old with active or convalescent COVID-19.

The chain uses TRBV6-5 and TRBJ2-3; tentatively, D is TRBD1 (6 bases). CDR1 is MNHEY and CDR2 is SVGAGI in the germline V gene. Trimming stripped 5 bases from V and 0 bases from J, with 9 bases between. CDR3 length equals 14 residues. The CDR3: CASSTGQSTDTQYF. The DNA for the CDR3 is TGTGCCAGCAGTACAGGGCAGAGCACAGATACGCAGTATTTT.

This clone showed up just once. The chain combines TRBV7-2 with TRBJ2-7; TRBD2 matches 10 bases. J was trimmed by 0 bases and V by 1 base; bases with no gene match: 9. Germline V gene lookup returns CDR1 SGHTA and CDR2 FQGNSA. The CDR3 runs 18 residues. The DNA for the CDR3 is TGTGCCAGCAGCTTAGAGGGGAGGGGACTAGCGTTCTCCTACGAGCAGTACTTC. Translating gives CASSLEGRGLAFSYEQYF. The whole variable domain, filled in from reference TRBV7-2 and TRBJ2-7, reads GAGVSQSPSNKVTEKGKDVELRCDPISGHTALYWYRQSLGQGLEFLIYFQGNSAPDKSGLPSDRFSAERTGGSVSTLTIQRTQQEDSAVYLCASSLEGRGLAFSYEQYFGPGTRLTVT.

This chain joins TRBV24-1 and TRBJ2-7; D is perhaps TRBD1 (6 bases). The germline CDR1 and CDR2 sequences are KGHDR and SFDVKD. V gave up 5 bases and J gave up 3 bases, with 13 bases separating them. CDR3 length equals 14 residues. The CDR3 protein is CATSGPGQIYEQYF. Here the CDR3 DNA reads TGTGCCACCAGTGGCCCCGGACAGATCTACGAGCAGTACTTC.

The V gene is TRBV6-5, the J gene TRBJ1-2; D may be TRBD1 (5 bases). Germline CDR1 and CDR2: MNHEY and SVGAGI. The ends were cut back, 7 bases at V and 7 bases at J, with 13 bases in the middle. CDR3 length: 12 residues. The CDR3 region has the DNA TGTGCCAGCACCCGATCGGGGGTTGGCTACACCTTC. Residues: CASTRSGVGYTF.

The rearrangement joins TRBV9 to TRBJ2-1; TRBD2 matches 12 bases. This CDR3 region has 19 residues. The germline CDR1 and CDR2 sequences are SGDLS and YYNGEE. V was pared by 0 bases and J by 7 bases, with 14 bases of the junction left unmatched. The CDR3 nucleotides read TGTGCCAGCAGCGTAGCGAAGGGGGTCTCGGGACTAGCGGGTAATGAGCAGTTCTTC. Its translation is CASSVAKGVSGLAGNEQFF.

The CDR3 here is CASSSTGTNTEAFF. CDR3 sequence (DNA): TGTGCCAGCAGTTCGACAGGTACGAACACTGAAGCTTTCTTT. V usage is TRBV6-5 and J usage is TRBJ1-1; maybe TRBD1 (6 bases). V dropped 4 bases and J dropped 1 base, with 10 bases sitting between them. The germline V gene encodes CDR1 MNHEY and CDR2 SVGAGI. CDR3 size: 14 residues.

This chain joins TRBV28 and TRBJ1-5, with D uncertain. Germline V lookup: CDR1 MDHEN, CDR2 SYDVKM. V was cut by 6 bases and J by 0 bases, with 15 bases left in between. The CDR3 is 16 residues long. The CDR3 here is CASSPVAGNSNQPQHF. CDR3 bases: TGTGCCAGCAGCCCAGTAGCGGGAAATAGCAATCAGCCCCAGCATTTT. The whole variable domain, remainder taken from reference TRBV28 and TRBJ1-5, is DVKVTQSSRYLVKRTGEKVFLECVQDMDHENMFWYRQDPGLGLRLIYFSYDVKMKEKGDIPEGYSVSREKKERFSLILESASTNQTSMYLCASSPVAGNSNQPQHFGDGTRLSIL.

This chain links TRBV7-9 with TRBJ2-2; 7 bases map to TRBD1. After removal of 6 bases from V and 5 bases from J, the junction contained 9 bases not matched to a gene. This CDR3 contains 15 residues. The germline V gene encodes CDR1 SEHNR and CDR2 FQNEAQ (reference sequence). The CDR3, as DNA: TGTGCCAGCAGACCTACAGGGGAACGGACCGGGGAGCTGTTTTTT. Translation gives CASRPTGERTGELFF.

This clone was seen a few times. The chain links TRBV27 to TRBJ2-7; 11 bases line up with TRBD1. CDR3 size: 15 residues. Per the germline V gene, CDR1 is MNHEY and CDR2 is SMNVEV (reference sequence). The J segment lost 7 bases and the V segment lost 6 bases, leaving 11 bases of the junction unmatched. As DNA, the CDR3 is TGTGCCAGCAGAACCACGGGACAGGGGGTGAAAGAGCAGTACTTC. Amino acid sequence: CASRTTGQGVKEQYF.

J is TRBJ1-1 and V is TRBV2, with 7 nucleotides matching TRBD1. The length of the CDR3 is 15 residues. Losses at the gene ends were 6 bases for V and 0 bases for J; bases not matched to a gene: 7. Looked up from germline, CDR1 is SNHLY and CDR2 is FYNNEI. CDR3 residues: CASSRDSLMNTEAFF. The CDR3 nucleotides read TGTGCCAGCAGCCGGGACAGTCTAATGAACACTGAAGCTTTCTTT.

This clone turned up a few times. The chain couples TRBV5-1 to TRBJ1-4, with a possible D match to TRBD1 (6 bases). The CDR3 covers 13 residues. Germline CDR1 and CDR2: SGHRS and YFSETQ. Between the trimmed V and J ends, which lost 4 bases and 8 bases, there was a span of 12 bases. The CDR3 reads CASSLLQGEKLFF. CDR3 DNA sequence: TGCGCCAGCAGCCTTTTACAGGGCGAAAAACTGTTTTTT.

The chain uses TRBV18 and TRBJ1-1; unclear D gene. Deletions cut 1 base from V and 5 bases from J, with 8 bases between. The CDR3 has 13 amino acids. CDR1 KGHSH and CDR2 LQKENI come from the germline V gene. The CDR3 coding sequence is TGTGCCAGCTCACCACGGACGGGGACTGAAGCTTTCTTT. Its translation: CASSPRTGTEAFF.

V gene TRBV4-2 combines with J gene TRBJ1-2; TRBD1 aligns across 11 bases. The CDR3 length is 16 residues. CDR1 LGHNA and CDR2 YNFKEQ come from the germline V gene. V dropped 5 bases and J dropped 4; count of bases not matched to a gene: 9. The CDR3 DNA reads as TGTGCCAGCAGCAATGGACAGGGGGCTCCCGTCTATGGCTACACCTTC. It yields the protein CASSNGQGAPVYGYTF.

There are a few counts of this clone. The V call is TRBV11-2, the J call TRBJ2-4, with 7 bases fitting TRBD1. CDR3 size: 15 residues. V trimming: 4 bases; J trimming: 4 bases; junction bases outside the gene matches: 7. From germline, CDR1 is SGHAT and CDR2 FQNNGV. CDR3 region: CASSSLRTGKNIQYF. In DNA form, the CDR3 reads TGTGCCAGCAGCTCCTTGCGGACAGGAAAAAACATTCAGTACTTC.

The rearrangement joins TRBV5-1 to TRBJ2-3; weak D call: TRBD2 (5 bases). Trimming left V 5 bases short and J 5 bases short, with 6 bases between. CDR1 and CDR2 from the germline V gene are SGHRS and YFSETQ. The CDR3 runs 11 residues. This chain's CDR3 is CASSSVDTQYF. CDR3 bases: TGCGCCAGCAGTAGCGTAGATACGCAGTATTTT. Looking up the rest from reference TRBV5-1 and TRBJ2-3 gives the full variable domain: KAGVTQTPRYLIKTRGQQVTLSCSPISGHRSVSWYQQTPGQGLQFLFEYFSETQRNKGNFPGRFSGRQFSNSRSEMNVSTLELGDSALYLCASSSVDTQYFGPGTRLTVL.

There are a few counts of this clone. The gene calls are TRBV10-1 and TRBJ2-5; the D gene is possibly TRBD1 (5 bases). Between the trimmed V and J ends, which lost 6 bases and 7 bases, there was a span of 15 bases. Germline CDR1 is WNHNN and CDR2 is SYGVQD (reference sequence). The CDR3 is 13 amino acids. CDR3 DNA: TGCGCCAGCAGCCTGGGGCTTGAACGGACCCAGTACTTC. Protein product: CASSLGLERTQYF.

This clone was counted only a few times. The V call is TRBV28, the J call TRBJ2-7, with D tentatively TRBD1 (6 bases). The germline V gene encodes CDR1 MDHEN and CDR2 SYDVKM. With 3 bases removed from V and 3 bases from J, the gap between germline ends came to 12 bases. The CDR3 sequence is 14 residues long. The CDR3 bases are TGTGCCAGCAGTTTCGGCGGACAGAGCTACGAGCAGTACTTC. It yields the protein CASSFGGQSYEQYF.

The gene calls are TRBV10-3 and TRBJ2-1; 9 bases agree with TRBD2. The V gene end was trimmed by 3 bases and the J gene end by 9 bases; junction bases not matched to a gene: 9. There are 15 residues in the CDR3. Germline V gene lookup returns CDR1 ENHRY and CDR2 SYGVKD. CDR3 loop: CAISDRLAESGEQFF. The DNA for the CDR3 is TGTGCCATCAGTGATCGACTAGCGGAGAGCGGTGAGCAGTTCTTC.

DNA of the CDR3: TGTGCCATCACAAACTCGAACACTGAAGCTTTCTTT. Encoded protein: CAITNSNTEAFF. The rearrangement joins TRBV10-3 to TRBJ1-1; the D is unclear. CDR1 is ENHRY, CDR2 SYGVKD, per germline. The V end lost 7 bases, the J end lost 1 base, and 7 bases lay between the germline ends. The CDR3 has 12 residues.

This clone was recorded a few times. The chain employs TRBV28 and TRBJ1-5, with 12 bases that match TRBD1. Losses at the gene ends were 7 bases for V and 7 bases for J; bases not matched to a gene: 17. Germline CDR1 and CDR2: MDHEN and SYDVKM. The CDR3 runs to 18 residues. CDR3 in DNA: TGTGCCAGCATTGGGACCGGGACAGGGGGCACCCCCCGGCAGCCCCAGCATTTT. Encoded protein: CASIGTGTGGTPRQPQHF.

This chain joins TRBV9 and TRBJ2-2; D unclear. The CDR3 runs to 13 residues. The germline V gene has CDR1 SGDLS and CDR2 YYNGEE. Trimming took off 4 bases at V and 7 bases at J, with 11 bases between the two ends. The CDR3 here is CASSPQQVGELFF. For the CDR3, the DNA is TGTGCCAGCAGCCCGCAGCAGGTCGGGGAGCTGTTTTTT. Using reference TRBV9 and TRBJ2-2 for the parts outside the CDR3, the full variable domain is DSGVTQTPKHLITATGQRVTLRCSPRSGDLSVYWYQQSLDQGLQFLIQYYNGEERAKGNILERFSAQQFPDLHSELNLSSLELGDSALYFCASSPQQVGELFFGEGSRLTVL.

This clone was found a few times. This chain joins TRBV25-1 and TRBJ1-2, with a possible D match to TRBD1 (6 bases). The length of the CDR3 is 14 residues. Trimming shortened V by 7 bases and J by 1 base, and 13 bases separated the two germline ends. The germline CDR1 and CDR2 sequences are MGHDK and SYGVNS. CDR3 in DNA: TGTGCCAGCATGAAAACAGGGATTAACTATGGCTACACCTTC. This codes for CASMKTGINYGYTF.

This chain joins TRBV11-2 and TRBJ1-5; no firm D call. V lost 0 bases to trimming and J lost 6 bases, with 9 bases between them. This CDR3 comprises 14 residues. CDR1 is SGHAT, CDR2 FQNNGV, per germline. CDR3 amino acids: CASSLDRSGQPQHF. The DNA for the CDR3 is TGTGCCAGCAGCTTAGATCGTAGCGGTCAGCCCCAGCATTTT.

The CDR3 loop reads CASSMGPVGGNIQYF. DNA for the CDR3: TGTGCCAGTAGTATGGGCCCTGTGGGGGGAAACATTCAGTACTTC. The chain couples TRBV19 to TRBJ2-4; tentative D call: TRBD2 (6 bases). The CDR3 extends over 15 amino acids. Germline values: CDR1 LNHDA, CDR2 SQIVND (reference sequence). Trimming cost V 3 bases and J 6 bases, with 15 bases left between them.

A few counts support this clone. V and J are TRBV20-1 and TRBJ2-7, with a weak D call TRBD2 (5 bases). Germline lookup yields CDR1 DFQATT and CDR2 SNEGSKA (reference sequence). Between the trimmed V and J ends, which lost 3 bases and 3 bases, there was a span of 9 bases. The CDR3 is 12 amino acids. CDR3 bases: TGCAGTGCTAGTGGACTCCTCTACGAGCAGTACTTC. It codes for CSASGLLYEQYF.

V usage is TRBV7-9 and J usage is TRBJ2-2, with 9 bases lining up with TRBD1. Trimming at V came to 2 bases and at J to 5 bases, leaving 9 bases not matched to a gene. The CDR3 totals 17 residues. CDR1 is SEHNR, CDR2 FQNEAQ, per germline (reference sequence). The CDR3 bases are TGTGCCAGCAGCTTAAACATCCGGACAGGGGAAACCGGGGAGCTGTTTTTT. The encoded protein is CASSLNIRTGETGELFF. Looking up the rest from reference TRBV7-9 and TRBJ2-2 gives the full variable domain: DTGVSQNPRHKITKRGQNVTFRCDPISEHNRLYWYRQTLGQGPEFLTYFQNEAQLEKSRLLSDRFSAERPKGSFSTLEIQRTEQGDSAMYLCASSLNIRTGETGELFFGEGSRLTVL.

The genes are TRBV19 and TRBJ2-7; the match to TRBD1 covers 9 bases. The CDR3 runs 12 residues. The ends lost 3 bases at V and 9 bases at J; junction bases unmatched: 3. Germline CDR1 reads LNHDA; CDR2 reads SQIVND (reference sequence). For the CDR3, the DNA is TGTGCCAGTAGTATCACAGGGGGCGCGCAGTACTTC. This encodes CASSITGGAQYF.

Written as DNA, the CDR3 is TGCGCCAGCGGGCCGGGTAGCGCCTTCTACGAGCAGTACTTC. It yields the protein CASGPGSAFYEQYF. V usage is TRBV5-1 and J usage is TRBJ2-7, with D perhaps TRBD2 (5 bases). The germline gives CDR1 SGHRS, CDR2 YFSETQ. V was trimmed by 7 bases and J by 3 bases, leaving 17 bases between them. This CDR3 is built from 14 residues.